The 5 T cell receptor beta chains below all came from one sample that was sequenced in a study of blood T cell repertoires in COVID-19. Sequencing used immunoSEQ multiplex PCR; TCRdb keeps in-frame clones, though not all of them. The repertoire holds over 90,000 clones, with about four fifths as singletons. Sequenced input: peripheral blood. These receptor sequences come from a man aged 50 to 59 with active or convalescent COVID-19.

The chain is built from TRBV4-3 and TRBJ2-1; the D is unclear. This CDR3 spans 16 amino acids. The germline V gene has CDR1 LGHNA and CDR2 YSLEER. The V end lost 0 bases, the J end lost 3 bases, and 12 bases lay between the germline ends. The CDR3 coding sequence is TGCGCCAGCAGCCAAGATAACAGATACAACTACAATGAGCAGTTCTTC. Translating gives CASSQDNRYNYNEQFF.

The chain joins TRBV18 to TRBJ1-1; tentative D call: TRBD1 (6 bases). Looked up from germline, CDR1 is KGHSH and CDR2 is LQKENI. This CDR3 has 15 amino acids. The V gene lost 1 base and the J gene lost 5 bases, with 14 bases spanning the gap. CDR3 bases: TGTGCCAGCTCACCACTCCTCGCAGGGGATACTGAAGCTTTCTTT. As protein: CASSPLLAGDTEAFF.

The rearrangement links TRBV5-1 to TRBJ1-2, with D possibly TRBD1 on 5 matching bases. This CDR3 contains 13 residues. In germline, CDR1 is SGHRS, CDR2 YFSETQ. V lost 0 bases to trimming and J lost 8 bases, with 11 bases between them. CDR3 residues: CASSLGTRQGYTF. CDR3 in DNA: TGCGCCAGCAGCTTGGGGACACGGCAGGGCTACACCTTC.

The chain uses TRBV12-3 or TRBV12-4 and TRBJ1-3, with D maybe TRBD1 (6 bases). The V and J ends lost 6 bases and 4 bases respectively, with 10 bases between them. The CDR3 has 13 amino acids. Here the CDR3 DNA reads TGTGCCAGCAGCTCAGGGGACGGAAACACCATATATTTT. Translation: CASSSGDGNTIYF.

The V and J genes are TRBV28 and TRBJ2-5; perhaps TRBD2 as D (7 bases). Looked up from germline, CDR1 is MDHEN and CDR2 is SYDVKM. This CDR3 is built from 13 residues. Trimming cost V 7 bases and J 5 bases, with 14 bases left between them. Here the CDR3 DNA reads TGTGCCAGCACCGAGGGGGGGGGCGAGACCCAGTACTTC. Its protein product is CASTEGGGETQYF.